Following are 27 T cell receptor beta chains from one sample sequenced in a study of shared clonotypes between healthy human individuals. Assay: immunoSEQ multiplex PCR; the TCRdb copy retains only in-frame clones and omits some. The repertoire holds about 1,500,000 clones, with 95% to 97% as singletons. The material sequenced was naive CD4+ T cells sorted from blood. This sample's subset: CD45RA+ positively selected. These TCRs come from a man younger than 40 in good health.

This chain links TRBV5-6 with TRBJ2-2; 7 nucleotides align to TRBD1. V dropped 5 bases and J dropped 6; count of bases not matched to a gene: 7. The CDR3 consists of 14 residues. The germline V gene encodes CDR1 SGHDT and CDR2 YYEEEE. CDR3 sequence reads: CASSPKRGPGELFF. In DNA, the CDR3 is TGTGCCAGCAGTCCTAAAAGGGGGCCCGGGGAGCTGTTTTTT.

This clone is a singleton in its sample. The chain has TRBV7-8 and TRBJ1-1; D gene uncertain. V was cut by 2 bases and J by 1 base, with 8 bases left in between. This CDR3 region has 14 residues. Per germline, CDR1 SGHVS and CDR2 FQNEAQ. CDR3 nucleotide sequence: TGTGCCAGCAGCTTACTCGACAAGAACACTGAAGCTTTCTTT. Translating gives CASSLLDKNTEAFF.

The J gene is TRBJ2-7, the V gene TRBV27; D ambiguous. Trimming took 0 bases from V and 0 from J, leaving 12 bases between them. Germline CDR1 and CDR2: MNHEY and SMNVEV (reference sequence). This CDR3 spans 16 amino acids. The CDR3 sequence: CASSLSRRQYSYEQYF. CDR3 nucleotide sequence: TGTGCCAGCAGTTTATCGAGGCGTCAGTACTCCTACGAGCAGTACTTC.

The chain employs TRBV5-6 and TRBJ2-2, with unresolved D. V was clipped by 1 base and J by 7 bases, with 11 bases between them. CDR1 and CDR2 from the germline V gene are SGHDT and YYEEEE. The CDR3 spans 14 residues. The CDR3 here is CASSLWQTLGELFF. CDR3 coding DNA: TGTGCCAGCAGCTTGTGGCAAACCCTCGGGGAGCTGTTTTTT. Combining the CDR3 with reference TRBV5-6 and TRBJ2-2 gives the whole variable domain DAGVTQSPTHLIKTRGQQVTLRCSPKSGHDTVSWYQQALGQGPQFIFQYYEEEERQRGNFPDRFSGHQFPNYSSELNVNALLLGDSALYLCASSLWQTLGELFFGEGSRLTVL.

This rearrangement joins TRBV27 to TRBJ1-2; D possibly corresponds to TRBD1 (5 bases). V lost 5 bases, J lost 2 bases, and 9 bases lay in between. The CDR3 sequence is 13 residues long. CDR1 and CDR2 from the germline V gene are MNHEY and SMNVEV (reference sequence). CDR3 protein: CASSGGGNYGYTF. Written as DNA, the CDR3 is TGTGCCAGCAGTGGGGGGGGAAACTATGGCTACACCTTC.

In DNA form, the CDR3 reads TGTGCCAGCAGCCCCCGGACAGGAAGTGAGCAGTTCTTC. This gives the protein CASSPRTGSEQFF. The chain recombines TRBV9 with TRBJ2-1; 7 bases are shared with TRBD1. Germline lookup yields CDR1 SGDLS and CDR2 YYNGEE. The ends lost 4 bases at V and 9 bases at J; junction bases unmatched: 7. CDR3 length: 13 amino acids. Together with reference TRBV9 and TRBJ2-1, the CDR3 gives the full variable domain: DSGVTQTPKHLITATGQRVTLRCSPRSGDLSVYWYQQSLDQGLQFLIQYYNGEERAKGNILERFSAQQFPDLHSELNLSSLELGDSALYFCASSPRTGSEQFFGPGTRLTVL.

The chain has TRBV5-1 and TRBJ2-3; 16 nucleotides agree with TRBD2. Germline-derived CDR1 and CDR2 are SGHRS and YFSETQ. V gave up 4 bases and J gave up 2 bases; unmatched junction bases: 7. The CDR3 totals 18 residues. Here the CDR3 reads CASSRGTSGRGATDTQYF. The CDR3 DNA reads as TGCGCCAGCAGCCGAGGGACTAGCGGGAGGGGGGCCACAGATACGCAGTATTTT. Supplemented by reference TRBV5-1 and TRBJ2-3, the full variable domain reads KAGVTQTPRYLIKTRGQQVTLSCSPISGHRSVSWYQQTPGQGLQFLFEYFSETQRNKGNFPGRFSGRQFSNSRSEMNVSTLELGDSALYLCASSRGTSGRGATDTQYFGPGTRLTVL.

Points on this clone: This same CDR3 is encoded by further DNA sequences in the sample. The gene calls are TRBV18 and TRBJ2-2, with a tentative D call TRBD1 (6 bases). This CDR3 is built from 15 residues. Germline V gene data show CDR1 as KGHSH and CDR2 as LQKENI. Trimming left V 1 base short and J 3 bases short, with 9 bases between. The CDR3 loop is CASSPLPGDTGELFF. Written as DNA, the CDR3 is TGTGCCAGCTCACCACTTCCAGGGGACACCGGGGAGCTGTTTTTT.

The chain couples TRBV9 to TRBJ2-7; the D is unclear. Trimming stripped 4 bases from V and 3 bases from J, with 20 bases between. Germline CDR1 SGDLS, CDR2 YYNGEE. The CDR3 totals 16 residues. The CDR3 bases are TGTGCCAGCAGCCCCGCCCCCCAGCTCAACCTCTACGAGCAGTACTTC. Protein product: CASSPAPQLNLYEQYF.

This CDR3 reads CASTHSLLAGEVAYEQYF. CDR3 DNA: TGTGCCAGCACCCATTCTTTATTAGCGGGAGAGGTAGCGTACGAGCAGTACTTC. The V and J genes are TRBV27 and TRBJ2-7; 9 bases map to TRBD2. Per germline, CDR1 MNHEY and CDR2 SMNVEV (reference sequence). After removal of 7 bases from V and 4 bases from J, the junction contained 20 bases not matched to a gene. This CDR3 spans 18 amino acids.

The chain has TRBV14 and TRBJ1-3; D is uncertain. Trimming took 1 base from V and 0 from J, leaving 10 bases between them. The length of the CDR3 is 16 residues. CDR1 and CDR2 from the germline V gene are SGHDN and FVKESK. Here the CDR3 DNA reads TGTGCCAGCAGCCAAGTCGACGGCCCCTCTGGAAACACCATATATTTT. Residues: CASSQVDGPSGNTIYF.

The chain is built from TRBV28 and TRBJ2-1; D unclear. CDR3 size: 12 residues. Germline V gene sequence: CDR1 MDHEN, CDR2 SYDVKM. V was clipped by 6 bases and J by 10 bases, with 13 bases between them. The CDR3 loop reads CASRENRREQFF. CDR3 coding DNA: TGTGCCAGCAGGGAAAACCGTCGGGAGCAGTTCTTC. Full variable domain (missing parts from reference TRBV28 and TRBJ2-1): DVKVTQSSRYLVKRTGEKVFLECVQDMDHENMFWYRQDPGLGLRLIYFSYDVKMKEKGDIPEGYSVSREKKERFSLILESASTNQTSMYLCASRENRREQFFGPGTRLTVL.

The chain combines TRBV7-9 with TRBJ1-1; no reliable D call. The length of the CDR3 is 14 residues. The V end lost 5 bases, the J end lost 6 bases, and 16 bases lay between the germline ends. CDR1 and CDR2 (germline): SEHNR, FQNEAQ (reference sequence). CDR3 sequence reads: CASSKPILGAEAFF. CDR3 coding DNA: TGTGCCAGCAGCAAGCCAATTTTGGGCGCTGAAGCTTTCTTT.

V and J are TRBV28 and TRBJ2-7; TRBD1 aligns across 9 bases. The germline gives CDR1 MDHEN, CDR2 SYDVKM. This CDR3 is 16 amino acids long. Trimming cost V 3 bases and J 2 bases; bases outside gene matches: 8. This CDR3 is CASSFYTGTGPYEQYF. As DNA, the CDR3 is TGTGCCAGCAGTTTTTATACCGGGACAGGGCCCTACGAGCAGTACTTC.

The chain combines TRBV7-8 with TRBJ2-1; 7 bases agree with TRBD1. Looked up from germline, CDR1 is SGHVS and CDR2 is FQNEAQ. V trimming: 4 bases; J trimming: 5 bases; junction bases outside the gene matches: 2. CDR3 length: 13 amino acids. The CDR3 DNA follows: TGTGCCAGCAGCTGGGACAGAAACAATGAGCAGTTCTTC. Its protein is CASSWDRNNEQFF. Drawing the rest from reference TRBV7-8 and TRBJ2-1, the complete variable domain is GAGVSQSPRYKVAKRGQDVALRCDPISGHVSLFWYQQALGQGPEFLTYFQNEAQLDKSGLPSDRFFAERPEGSVSTLKIQRTQQEDSAVYLCASSWDRNNEQFFGPGTRLTVL.

This clone was seen only once. The genes are TRBV5-1 and TRBJ2-2; D perhaps matches TRBD2 (5 bases). Per germline, CDR1 SGHRS and CDR2 YFSETQ. V was cut by 6 bases and J by 2 bases, with 11 bases left in between. This CDR3 comprises 14 residues. CDR3 region: CASISGINTGELFF. Here the CDR3 DNA reads TGCGCCAGCATAAGCGGCATAAACACCGGGGAGCTGTTTTTT.

The chain joins TRBV7-8 to TRBJ2-7, with 10 bases fitting TRBD2. The germline CDR1 and CDR2 sequences are SGHVS and FQNEAQ. V gave up 4 bases and J gave up 6 bases; unmatched junction bases: 6. The CDR3 sequence is 14 residues long. The CDR3 loop reads CASSSSGGQGEQYF. DNA of the CDR3: TGTGCCAGCAGCTCTAGCGGGGGTCAAGGCGAGCAGTACTTC. Full variable domain (missing parts from reference TRBV7-8 and TRBJ2-7): GAGVSQSPRYKVAKRGQDVALRCDPISGHVSLFWYQQALGQGPEFLTYFQNEAQLDKSGLPSDRFFAERPEGSVSTLKIQRTQQEDSAVYLCASSSSGGQGEQYFGPGTRLTVT.

The chain links TRBV11-2 to TRBJ2-5, with a weak D call TRBD2 (5 bases). This CDR3 is built from 13 residues. Trimming took 4 bases from V and 5 from J, leaving 11 bases between them. Germline lookup yields CDR1 SGHAT and CDR2 FQNNGV. CDR3 residues: CASSYRRGETQYF. The DNA of the CDR3 is TGTGCCAGCAGCTACCGGAGAGGGGAGACCCAGTACTTC.

This rearrangement joins TRBV11-2 to TRBJ2-5; TRBD1 is a possible D gene (5 bases). The CDR3 runs to 15 residues. Per germline, CDR1 SGHAT and CDR2 FQNNGV. V was pared by 0 bases and J by 7 bases, with 15 bases between. CDR3 DNA: TGTGCCAGCAGCTTAGAGTGGCTGGGGCCCGGGACCCAGTACTTC. Translation: CASSLEWLGPGTQYF.

The V gene is TRBV7-2, the J gene TRBJ2-1, with 10 nucleotides matching TRBD2. This CDR3 comprises 18 residues. Germline V gene data show CDR1 as SGHTA and CDR2 as FQGNSA. J gave up 2 bases and V 5 bases, and 12 bases lay outside the gene matches. CDR3 amino acids: CASSVTSGTALAYNEQFF. CDR3 DNA: TGTGCCAGCAGCGTAACTAGCGGGACAGCCTTAGCCTACAATGAGCAGTTCTTC.

This chain uses TRBV5-1 with TRBJ2-1; TRBD1 aligns across 9 bases. J gave up 6 bases and V 0 bases, and 7 bases lay outside the gene matches. The CDR3 runs 16 residues. The V gene's germline CDR1 is SGHRS and CDR2 YFSETQ. CDR3 amino acids: CASSLAPGQGPNEQFF. The CDR3 DNA follows: TGCGCCAGCAGCTTGGCTCCGGGACAGGGTCCCAATGAGCAGTTCTTC.

V gene TRBV5-8 combines with J gene TRBJ1-5; maybe TRBD1 (5 bases). This CDR3 contains 18 residues. CDR1 SGHTS and CDR2 YDEGEE come from the germline V gene. Trimming left V 6 bases short and J 0 bases short, with 22 bases between. The CDR3 protein is CASTLQKRGRGSNQPQHF. CDR3 nucleotides: TGTGCCAGCACCCTGCAGAAGAGGGGCAGAGGTAGCAATCAGCCCCAGCATTTT.

CDR3 coding DNA: TGCGCCAGCAGCCCAAACAGGGTTATCTCCTACGAGCAGTACTTC. This codes for CASSPNRVISYEQYF. V gene TRBV5-1 combines with J gene TRBJ2-7, with a possible D match to TRBD1 (6 bases). V dropped 4 bases and J dropped 0 bases, with 14 bases sitting between them. The CDR3 covers 15 residues. Germline CDR1 SGHRS, CDR2 YFSETQ.

The CDR3 protein is CASSYVRARNTGELFF. The CDR3 DNA follows: TGTGCCAGCAGTTACGTCAGGGCACGGAACACCGGGGAGCTGTTTTTT. The chain combines TRBV6-6 with TRBJ2-2; tentatively, D is TRBD1 (5 bases). V lost 2 bases to trimming and J lost 1 base, with 11 bases between them. CDR1 is MNHNY, CDR2 SVGAGI, per germline (reference sequence). The CDR3 is made up of 16 amino acids.

As for this clone: Other nucleotide sequences in the sample specify the same CDR3. The chain carries TRBV9 and TRBJ2-2; D uncertain. V lost 0 bases to trimming and J lost 0 bases, with 9 bases between them. Germline-derived CDR1 and CDR2 are SGDLS and YYNGEE. The CDR3 contains 16 residues. The CDR3 bases are TGTGCCAGCAGCGTAGCTGGAGCTCCGAACACCGGGGAGCTGTTTTTT. Encoded protein: CASSVAGAPNTGELFF.

The chain links TRBV7-2 to TRBJ2-1; D unclear. The V end was cut by 2 bases, the J end by 5 bases, with 13 bases between. Germline V gene lookup returns CDR1 SGHTA and CDR2 FQGNSA. CDR3 length equals 15 residues. CDR3 sequence: CASSLRPDPNNEQFF. Written as DNA, the CDR3 is TGTGCCAGCAGCTTACGGCCTGACCCTAACAATGAGCAGTTCTTC.

This chain joins TRBV6-5 and TRBJ1-1; D ambiguous. Germline CDR1 MNHEY, CDR2 SVGAGI. V was trimmed by 6 bases and J by 0 bases, leaving 8 bases between them. The CDR3 covers 13 residues. The CDR3 nucleotides read TGTGCCAGCAGCGCCCAGTTGAACACTGAAGCTTTCTTT. Its protein is CASSAQLNTEAFF.